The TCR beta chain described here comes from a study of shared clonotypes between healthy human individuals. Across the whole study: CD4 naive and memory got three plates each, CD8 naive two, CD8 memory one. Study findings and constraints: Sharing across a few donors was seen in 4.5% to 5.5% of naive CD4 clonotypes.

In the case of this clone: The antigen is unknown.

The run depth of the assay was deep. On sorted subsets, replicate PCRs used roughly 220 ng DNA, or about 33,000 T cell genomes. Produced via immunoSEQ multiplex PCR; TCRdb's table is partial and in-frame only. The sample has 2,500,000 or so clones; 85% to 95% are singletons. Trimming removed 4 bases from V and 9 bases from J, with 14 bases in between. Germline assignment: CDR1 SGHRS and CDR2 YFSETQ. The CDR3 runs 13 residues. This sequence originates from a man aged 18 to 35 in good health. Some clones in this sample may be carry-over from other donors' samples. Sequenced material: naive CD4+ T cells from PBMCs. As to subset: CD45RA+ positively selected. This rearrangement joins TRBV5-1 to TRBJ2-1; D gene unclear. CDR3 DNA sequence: TGCGCCAGCAGCGACGACCCATCCGGTGAGCAGTTCTTC. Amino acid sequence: CASSDDPSGEQFF.